The T cell receptor (beta chain) described here comes from a study of somatic mutations in cytotoxic T cells in rheumatoid arthritis. Study-level information: Patients had about 30 ml EDTA blood drawn right after diagnosis, before any treatment.

Authors' methods: Concordance between patient CD8+ clones exceeding 1% and published virus-specific TCRB sequences was infrequent. TCRdb's copy holds only in-frame clones and misses some; the assay was immunoSEQ multiplex PCR. The V and J calls and clone size come from that table; D and trimming were worked out from the DNA. The sample consists of roughly 14,000 clones, 70% to 75% of them appearing once. Points from the study as a whole: CD8+ T-cell clonality did not differ significantly between rheumatoid arthritis patients and age-matched healthy controls. Antigens bound by the expanded CD8+ clones were not identified.

This clone is a singleton in its sample. The antigen remains unidentified. With 1 base removed from V and 4 bases from J, the gap between germline ends came to 15 bases. The CDR3 is made up of 15 amino acids. The germline CDR1 and CDR2 sequences are SGDLS and YYNGEE. The sequenced material came from CD8+ T cells sorted from blood. This TCR came from an adult with rheumatoid arthritis. The chain carries TRBV9 and TRBJ2-7; D is perhaps TRBD2 (6 bases). The CDR3 sequence: CASSVTSGLGYEQYF. CDR3 DNA: TGTGCCAGCAGCGTAACGTCGGGACTCGGGTACGAGCAGTACTTC. The full variable domain, rest sourced from reference TRBV9 and TRBJ2-7, is DSGVTQTPKHLITATGQRVTLRCSPRSGDLSVYWYQQSLDQGLQFLIQYYNGEERAKGNILERFSAQQFPDLHSELNLSSLELGDSALYFCASSVTSGLGYEQYFGPGTRLTVT.